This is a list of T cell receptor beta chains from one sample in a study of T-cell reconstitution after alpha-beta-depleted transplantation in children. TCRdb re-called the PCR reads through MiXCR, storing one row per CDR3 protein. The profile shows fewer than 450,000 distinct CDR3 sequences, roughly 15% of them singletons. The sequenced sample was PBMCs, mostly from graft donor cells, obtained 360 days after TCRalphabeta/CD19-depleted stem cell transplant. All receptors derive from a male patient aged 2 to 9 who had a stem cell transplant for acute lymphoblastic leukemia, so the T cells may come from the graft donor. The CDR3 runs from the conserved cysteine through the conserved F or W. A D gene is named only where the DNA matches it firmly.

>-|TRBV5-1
CASSSLSVNEQFF
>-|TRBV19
CASSNGYEQFF
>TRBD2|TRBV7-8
CASSSGLANDEQFF
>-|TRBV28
CASSLGGPTGELFF
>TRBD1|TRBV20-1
CSASETGFVDEQYF
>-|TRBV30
CAWSASPRGVYGYTF
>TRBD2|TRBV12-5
CASGWSGTGQGTSGGQETQYF
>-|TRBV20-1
CSARVGPAYNEQFF
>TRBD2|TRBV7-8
CASSSFAGTSPPGELFF
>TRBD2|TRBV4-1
CASSSVGGGQRDTQYF
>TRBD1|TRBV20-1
CSASRQGGGTDTQYF
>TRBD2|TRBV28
CASSFLAGGNENIQYF
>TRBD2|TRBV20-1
CSARGLAGGPGDEQYF
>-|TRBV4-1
CASSPLGGPYEQYF
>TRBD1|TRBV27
CASSPTGAHQPQHF
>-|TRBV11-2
CASSSRGRGMRGSTDTQYF
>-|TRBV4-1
CASSQWMAETQYF
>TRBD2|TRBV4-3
CASSQENGLATYNEQFF
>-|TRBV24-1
CATSGATSYNEQFF
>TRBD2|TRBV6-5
CASSYDHWTSGMRNEQFF
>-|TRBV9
CASSVGSREETQYF
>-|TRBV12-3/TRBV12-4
CASKPGEGANVLTF
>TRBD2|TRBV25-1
CASSRGRGLAGPPVPRRTYEQYF
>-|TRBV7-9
CASSPTNGAGNSPLHF
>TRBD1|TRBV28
CASSSGQGNNQPQHF
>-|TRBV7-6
CASSPTRGPGNTIYF
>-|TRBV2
CASRRDRLEAGELFF
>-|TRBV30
CAWSREYSHEQFF
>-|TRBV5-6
CASSHANQETQYF
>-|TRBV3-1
CASSQDGQPQHF
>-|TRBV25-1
CASSETRWGETQYF
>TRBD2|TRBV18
CASSPPQFLGTSGSNEQFF
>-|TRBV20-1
CSAPLEGFYEQYF
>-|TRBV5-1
CASSLRLDGDSPLHF
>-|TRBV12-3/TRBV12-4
CASSHEVVAKNIQYF
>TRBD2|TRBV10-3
CAIASGTSGSRGTDTQYF
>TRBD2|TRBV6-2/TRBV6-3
CASSYTEPGTSGRVGSYNEQFF
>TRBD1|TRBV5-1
CASSLGDSLREKLFF
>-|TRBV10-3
CAISSNTGELFF
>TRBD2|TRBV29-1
CSVLAGGTYNEQFF
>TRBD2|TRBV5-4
CASSLPAGEEELFF
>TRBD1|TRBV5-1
CASSGGQGNYNEQFF
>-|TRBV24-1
CATSDLVRGHTGELFF
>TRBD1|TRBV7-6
CASSPGQGWASKTQYF
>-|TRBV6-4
CASSTSGDTQYF
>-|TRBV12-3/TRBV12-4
CASTLGTHKETQYF
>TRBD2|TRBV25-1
CASSPDRLAGVTYNEQFF
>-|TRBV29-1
CSVEGQRNSLNSYNEQFF
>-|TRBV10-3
CAISESTRGGGETQYF
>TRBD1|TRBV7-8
CASSETGSNEKLFF
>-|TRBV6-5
CASSYRGRPGQMKETQYF
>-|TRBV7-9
CASSRDTGNTIYF
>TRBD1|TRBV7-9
CASSARDREAFF